Presented here are 10 T cell receptor beta chains from one specimen sequenced in a study of cytomegalovirus exposure and HLA in healthy donors. The PCR had 60 Vbeta and 13 Jbeta primers. Generated by immunoSEQ multiplex PCR, the TCRdb table keeps only in-frame clones and is missing some. Of 160,000 or so clones in the sample, 70% to 80% were seen once. Sequenced sample: PBMCs. These receptors were collected from a man between 18 and 29 years old in good health and CMV-seropositive.

The chain has TRBV7-2 and TRBJ1-1; D is uncertain. The CDR3 consists of 14 residues. Trimming left V 3 bases short and J 0 bases short, with 8 bases between. CDR1 and CDR2 (germline): SGHTA, FQGNSA. The CDR3: CASSFSYMNTEAFF. The CDR3 nucleotides read TGTGCCAGCAGCTTTTCGTATATGAACACTGAAGCTTTCTTT.

The chain is built from TRBV18 and TRBJ2-7, with 13 positions matching TRBD2. The CDR3 contains 15 residues. Germline-derived CDR1 and CDR2 are KGHSH and LQKENI. V lost 6 bases to trimming and J lost 2 bases; unmatched junction nucleotides: 4. CDR3 bases: TGTGCCAGCTCTTTCGGACTAGCGGGGGCCTACGAGCAGTACTTC. This sequence encodes CASSFGLAGAYEQYF.

The rearrangement joins TRBV6-6 to TRBJ2-2, with a possible D match to TRBD2 (5 bases). The germline CDR1 and CDR2 sequences are MNHNY and SVGAGI (reference sequence). Trimming shortened V by 2 bases and J by 2 bases, and 9 bases separated the two germline ends. The CDR3 has 15 residues. The CDR3 coding sequence is TGTGCCAGCAGTTACAAGACGGGAAACACCGGGGAGCTGTTTTTT. The encoded protein is CASSYKTGNTGELFF.

The chain has TRBV7-9 and TRBJ2-1; tentative D call: TRBD2 (5 bases). The CDR3 sequence is 16 residues long. Germline CDR1 SEHNR, CDR2 FQNEAQ (reference sequence). The V and J ends lost 3 bases and 1 base respectively, with 13 bases between them. The CDR3 here is CASSFFTSGSYNEQFF. The CDR3, as DNA: TGTGCCAGCAGCTTCTTCACATCGGGATCCTACAATGAGCAGTTCTTC. Looking up the rest from reference TRBV7-9 and TRBJ2-1 gives the full variable domain: DTGVSQNPRHKITKRGQNVTFRCDPISEHNRLYWYRQTLGQGPEFLTYFQNEAQLEKSRLLSDRFSAERPKGSFSTLEIQRTEQGDSAMYLCASSFFTSGSYNEQFFGPGTRLTVL.

The chain uses TRBV13 and TRBJ1-1; 7 bases agree with TRBD1. CDR1 and CDR2 from the germline V gene are PRHDT and FYEKMQ (reference sequence). Germline trimming cut 6 bases from V and 10 bases from J; bases unmatched to any gene: 14. CDR3 length: 14 residues. The CDR3, as DNA: TGTGCCAGCAGTCGACAGGGCCGCTCCCTGGGAGCTTTCTTT. Amino acid sequence: CASSRQGRSLGAFF.

The chain is built from TRBV5-1 and TRBJ2-2, with 8 bases fitting TRBD1. This CDR3 is built from 15 residues. With V trimmed by 1 base and J by 3 bases, 2 bases remained unmatched. CDR1 SGHRS and CDR2 YFSETQ come from the germline V gene. CDR3 nucleotides: TGCGCCAGCAGCTTGTTGACAGGGGACACCGGGGAGCTGTTTTTT. This codes for CASSLLTGDTGELFF.

The V gene is TRBV9, the J gene TRBJ1-2, with 7 bases identical to TRBD1. CDR1 SGDLS and CDR2 YYNGEE come from the germline V gene. J lost 4 bases, V lost 4 bases, and 10 bases had no gene match. The CDR3 length is 15 residues. The CDR3: CASSPGTAHSYGYTF. Here the CDR3 DNA reads TGTGCCAGCAGCCCCGGGACAGCGCACTCCTATGGCTACACCTTC.

This chain uses TRBV5-6 with TRBJ2-7; D possibly corresponds to TRBD1 (7 bases). From germline, CDR1 is SGHDT and CDR2 YYEEEE. This CDR3 spans 14 amino acids. The V end was cut by 4 bases, the J end by 7 bases, with 18 bases between. The CDR3 sequence: CASSPILAGGEQYF. DNA of the CDR3: TGTGCCAGCAGCCCGATACTAGCAGGGGGTGAGCAGTACTTC.

The CDR3 bases are TGCGCCAGCAGCCAAGATGGACTGGAAGGAACAGATACGCAGTATTTT. Translating it yields CASSQDGLEGTDTQYF. The chain joins TRBV4-3 to TRBJ2-3; D might be TRBD2 (5 bases). Germline loops: CDR1 LGHNA, CDR2 YSLEER. V was trimmed by 0 bases and J by 3 bases, leaving 13 bases between them. There are 16 residues in the CDR3.

This rearrangement joins TRBV6-6 to TRBJ2-5, with 7 bases lining up with TRBD1. CDR1 MNHNY and CDR2 SVGAGI come from the germline V gene (reference sequence). The CDR3 sequence is 13 residues long. V dropped 7 bases and J dropped 5; count of bases not matched to a gene: 7. The CDR3 sequence: CASKERGHETQYF. The CDR3 bases are TGTGCCAGCAAGGAAAGGGGGCACGAGACCCAGTACTTC.